The rows below give T cell receptor beta chains drawn from one sample of a study of blood T cell repertoires in COVID-19. Sequencing was performed with immunoSEQ multiplex PCR; in TCRdb, only in-frame clones are kept and a portion is missing. The table records some 150,000 clones, 88% of them present only once. The sample taken for sequencing was PBMCs or T cells enriched from blood (not recorded which). The source of these receptors is a woman aged 25 to 39 with acute COVID-19. Both conserved end residues are part of each CDR3. The listing skips clone size in some rows; elsewhere it reads once, few, many or a size class.

J	size	length	V	CDR3
TRBJ1-1	-	17	TRBV7-3	CASSLGSNGPADTEAFF
TRBJ2-4	-	16	TRBV4-3	CASSQDWEQGKNIQYF
TRBJ1-3	-	14	TRBV5-1	CASTQGATGNTIYF
TRBJ2-3	-	14	TRBV11-3	CASSLSGSTDTQYF
TRBJ1-2	-	16	TRBV7-9	CASSLGTGGFNYGYTF
TRBJ2-2	-	13	TRBV6-5	CASSPGQDGELFF
TRBJ2-2	-	15	TRBV7-2	CASSLAPGVTRELFF
TRBJ1-2	-	15	TRBV5-1	CASSPRGTGESGYTF
TRBJ2-3	-	16	TRBV7-8	CASSFIWPTSTDTQYF
TRBJ2-7	-	16	TRBV9	CASSVDPGQGSYEQYF
TRBJ1-6	few	13	TRBV20-1	CSASDAGNSPLHF
TRBJ2-2	once	16	TRBV6-5	CASSYSGGANTGELFF
TRBJ1-1	-	15	TRBV7-6	CASSLEPGPNTEAFF